This TCR beta chain is drawn from a study of OX40 agonist ivuxolimab in advanced cancers. The overall study: The patients got ivuxolimab, which is an agonistic anti-OX40 (CD134) antibody. Patients were dosed intravenously with ivuxolimab at 0.01 to 10 mg/kg every 2 weeks. Whole-study findings and limits: Among the lowest peripheral clonal expansion occurred in 0.1-3.0 mg/kg partial responders. Compared with CD4+, CD8+ T cells on average had more expanded clones.

With 7 bases clipped from V and 6 bases from J, the junction kept 9 bases outside the gene matches. Per the germline V gene, CDR1 is SQVTM and CDR2 is ANQGSEA. This CDR3 contains 13 residues. A remark on this clone: Its target is not known.

The assay was immunoSEQ multiplex PCR, and TCRdb's table has in-frame clones only and misses some. The profile shows around 100,000 clones, 90% to 96% of them singletons. The chain links TRBV29-1 to TRBJ2-1; TRBD2 aligns across 7 bases. This sequence originates from an adult with an advanced solid tumor such as melanoma, head and neck, liver or kidney cancer. The material sequenced was CD4+ or CD8+ T cells sorted from blood, taken in a trial of the OX40 agonist ivuxolimab. The CDR3 loop reads CSAAGTIINEQFF. In DNA, the CDR3 is TGCAGCGCTGCCGGGACTATTATCAATGAGCAGTTCTTC.